This TCR beta chain emerged from a study of T-cell reconstitution after alpha-beta-depleted transplantation in children. The trim removed 6 bases at V and 5 bases at J, leaving 7 bases unmatched. The CDR3 has 14 amino acids. Unique molecular identifiers were incorporated when the TCRbeta library was constructed. TCRdb analysed the PCR reads with MiXCR anew, one entry per CDR3 protein. The sample holds around 500,000 distinct CDR3 sequences, about an eighth seen once. Material: PBMCs from the stem cell graft donor, obtained from the stem cell graft. The chain carries TRBV12-3 or TRBV12-4 and TRBJ1-5; 7 nucleotides agree with TRBD1. This TCR derives from a human donor who donated a stem cell graft to a child with combined immunodeficiency. CDR3 sequence (DNA): TGTGCCAGCAGGCGACAGGGAAGAGATCAGCCCCAGCATTTT. It specifies CASRRQGRDQPQHF.